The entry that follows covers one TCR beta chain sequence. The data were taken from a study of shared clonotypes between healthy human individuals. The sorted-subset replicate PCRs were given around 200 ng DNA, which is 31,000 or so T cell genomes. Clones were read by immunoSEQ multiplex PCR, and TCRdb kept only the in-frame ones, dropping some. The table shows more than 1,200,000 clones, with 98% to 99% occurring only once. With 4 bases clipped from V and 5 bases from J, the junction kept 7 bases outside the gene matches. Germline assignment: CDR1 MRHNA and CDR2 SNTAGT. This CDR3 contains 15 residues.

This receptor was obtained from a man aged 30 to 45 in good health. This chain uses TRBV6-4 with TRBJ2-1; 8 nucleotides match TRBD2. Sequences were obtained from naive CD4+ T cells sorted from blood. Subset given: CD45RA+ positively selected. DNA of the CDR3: TGTGCCAGCAGTGTAGAAGCGGGAGTCAACAATGAGCAGTTCTTC. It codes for CASSVEAGVNNEQFF.